Shown below are 31 T cell receptor beta chains from a single sample sequenced in a study of T cells in Graves' hyperthyroidism and ophthalmopathy. RNA transcripts served as the template for amplifying TCR beta CDR3 regions. The HTBI primer set was used in a first-round RT-PCR of the TCR CDR3. TCRdb itself ran the multiplex PCR reads through MiXCR, one entry per CDR3 protein. The data hold a few hundred thousand distinct CDR3 sequences, with approximately 15% observed a single time. The sequenced sample consisted of blood. These receptors were collected from a woman aged 25 to 39 with Graves' hyperthyroidism.

The chain has TRBV6-2 or TRBV6-3 and TRBJ2-1; D may be TRBD1 (5 bases). The CDR3 is made up of 13 amino acids. Trimming removed 6 bases at V and 10 bases at J, with 16 bases between. Per the germline V gene, CDR1 is MNHEY and CDR2 is SVGEGT. DNA of the CDR3: TGTGCCAGCAGCCCAAGGGGTCAAATCGAGCAGTTCTTC. It codes for CASSPRGQIEQFF.

The CDR3 here is CASSLSGEPTDTQYF. DNA for the CDR3: TGTGCCAGCAGCTTATCTGGGGAACCCACAGATACGCAGTATTTT. The chain combines TRBV11-3 with TRBJ2-3, with unresolved D. This CDR3 region has 15 residues. Germline CDR1 and CDR2: SGHNT and YENEEA. V shed 2 bases and J shed 2 bases, with 11 bases lying between them. Full variable domain (rest looked up from reference TRBV11-3 and TRBJ2-3): EAGVVQSPRYKIIEKKQPVAFWCNPISGHNTLYWYLQNLGQGPELLIRYENEEAVDDSQLPKDRFSAERLKGVDSTLKIQPAELGDSAVYLCASSLSGEPTDTQYFGPGTRLTVL.

This clonotype came up a few times. The chain uses TRBV7-2 and TRBJ2-1; 7 nucleotides align to TRBD2. Per germline, CDR1 SGHTA and CDR2 FQGNSA. CDR3 size: 16 residues. J gave up 2 bases and V 5 bases, and 9 bases lay outside the gene matches. The CDR3, as DNA: TGTGCCAGCAGCCGAGCATTCGGGAGGCCCTACAATGAGCAGTTCTTC. It specifies CASSRAFGRPYNEQFF.

With regard to this clonotype: A clone one base away is much larger, so this may be a read error. The rearrangement joins TRBV5-6 to TRBJ1-2, with D perhaps TRBD1 (6 bases). The CDR3 loop spans 13 amino acids. In germline, CDR1 is SGHDT, CDR2 YYEEEE. For the CDR3, the DNA is TGTGACAGCAGCCAGGACAGCTTCTATGGCTACACCTTC. Its translation: CDSSQDSFYGYTF.

The chain couples TRBV30 to TRBJ2-3; D possibly corresponds to TRBD2 (6 bases). The CDR3 has 11 residues. Germline values: CDR1 GTSNPN, CDR2 SVGIG (reference sequence). Trimming took off 0 bases at V and 8 bases at J, with 6 bases between the two ends. The CDR3 DNA is TGTGCCTGGAGTGTTAGCGGTACGCAGTATTTT. Residues: CAWSVSGTQYF.

As for this clonotype: A much more abundant neighbour one base away suggests this may be a read error. This chain links TRBV30 with TRBJ2-1; no firm D call. This CDR3 has 11 amino acids. Trimming left V 1 base short and J 11 bases short, with 9 bases between. Germline CDR1 is GTSNPN and CDR2 is SVGIG (reference sequence). CDR3 protein: CAWSDVCQQFF. The CDR3 DNA sequence: TGTGCCTGGAGTGATGTCTGTCAGCAGTTCTTC.

The chain uses TRBV7-2 and TRBJ2-7, with unresolved D. CDR1 and CDR2 from the germline V gene are SGHTA and FQGNSA. The CDR3 sequence is 13 residues long. V dropped 1 base and J dropped 4 bases, with 8 bases sitting between them. The CDR3 DNA reads TGTGCCAGCAGCTTAGAATACAGATACGAGCAGTACTTC. Translated, it gives CASSLEYRYEQYF.

The CDR3 is CASSAPDRKDYEQYF. The CDR3 DNA reads TGTGCCAGCAGCGCCCCGGATAGGAAGGACTACGAGCAGTACTTC. J is TRBJ2-7 and V is TRBV4-2, with D unclear. The CDR3 has 15 amino acids. The V gene lost 5 bases and the J gene lost 3 bases, with 17 bases spanning the gap. Germline-derived CDR1 and CDR2 are LGHNA and YNFKEQ.

This clonotype was seen repeatedly, ten times or more. This CDR3 is CAWSVGQPNEKLFF. The CDR3 coding sequence is TGTGCCTGGAGTGTGGGACAGCCTAATGAAAAACTGTTTTTT. The rearrangement joins TRBV30 to TRBJ1-4, with 7 bases that match TRBD1. Germline V lookup: CDR1 GTSNPN, CDR2 SVGIG (reference sequence). The CDR3 covers 14 residues. V shed 0 bases, J shed 3 bases, and the junction held 1 base outside the gene matches.

The chain combines TRBV24-1 with TRBJ2-3, with TRBD2 matching over 8 bases. Germline trimming cut 3 bases from V and 0 bases from J; bases unmatched to any gene: 4. This CDR3 has 16 residues. Germline V gene data show CDR1 as KGHDR and CDR2 as SFDVKD. CDR3 DNA sequence: TGTGCCACCAGTGATCGGACTAGCTATAGCACAGATACGCAGTATTTT. Amino acid sequence: CATSDRTSYSTDTQYF.

This clonotype has at least ten counts. The gene calls are TRBV12-3 or TRBV12-4 and TRBJ2-4; the match to TRBD1 covers 10 bases. The CDR3 loop spans 14 amino acids. V trimming: 6 bases; J trimming: 9 bases; junction bases outside the gene matches: 8. The CDR3 DNA sequence: TGTGCCAGCAGCCTTAGACAGGGGGCCACCATTCAGTACTTC. As protein: CASSLRQGATIQYF.

This clonotype has ten or more counts. This chain connects TRBV4-1 to TRBJ1-1; D gene unclear. The CDR3 loop spans 14 amino acids. The ends were cut back, 3 bases at V and 4 bases at J, with 12 bases in the middle. In germline, CDR1 is MGHRA, CDR2 YSYEKL. The CDR3 nucleotides read TGCGCCAGCAGCCACGGACGTGCGGGCACTGAAGCTTTCTTT. It specifies CASSHGRAGTEAFF.

Remarks on this clonotype: It may be a read error: a sequence one base away is much more abundant. This rearrangement joins TRBV7-9 to TRBJ2-2, with D possibly matching TRBD1 (6 bases). This CDR3 contains 16 residues. The V gene's germline CDR1 is SEHNR and CDR2 FQNEAQ (reference sequence). For the CDR3, the DNA is TGTGCCAGCAGCCCAGGGGCAGGGCCGAACACCGGGGAGCTGGTTTTT. This sequence encodes CASSPGAGPNTGELVF.

A few counts support this clonotype. The chain uses TRBV3-1 and TRBJ2-2; no firm D call. Trimming took off 4 bases at V and 0 bases at J, with 9 bases between the two ends. This CDR3 comprises 15 residues. Looked up from germline, CDR1 is LGHDT and CDR2 is YNNKEL (reference sequence). CDR3 nucleotide sequence: TGTGCCAGCAGCCCACGTGACGCGAACACCGGGGAGCTGTTTTTT. Residues: CASSPRDANTGELFF.

At least ten counts were recorded for this clonotype. The chain has TRBV18 and TRBJ1-2, with D tentatively TRBD1 (6 bases). V lost 6 bases and J lost 4, with 12 bases in between. The germline CDR1 and CDR2 sequences are KGHSH and LQKENI. CDR3 length equals 13 residues. CDR3 sequence reads: CASSPGDFYGYTF. The CDR3 nucleotides are TGTGCCAGCTCCCCAGGGGACTTCTATGGCTACACCTTC. The variable domain in full, completed from reference TRBV18 and TRBJ1-2, reads NAGVMQNPRHLVRRRGQEARLRCSPMKGHSHVYWYRQLPEEGLKFMVYLQKENIIDESGMPKERFSAEFPKEGPSILRIQQVVRGDSAAYFCASSPGDFYGYTFGSGTRLTVV.

The V call is TRBV7-2, the J call TRBJ1-1; D is undetermined. From germline, CDR1 is SGHTA and CDR2 FQGNSA. Trimming stripped 7 bases from V and 2 bases from J, with 17 bases between. This CDR3 comprises 15 residues. The CDR3 spells CASIMVGILNTEAFF. In nucleotides, the CDR3 is TGTGCCAGCATCATGGTGGGGATACTAAACACTGAAGCTTTCTTT.

This clonotype has only a few counts. The genes are TRBV29-1 and TRBJ1-2; 7 bases map to TRBD1. Germline values: CDR1 SQVTM, CDR2 ANQGSEA. This CDR3 region has 13 residues. CDR3 protein: CTAHRGTNYGYTF. CDR3 coding DNA: TGCACCGCCCACAGGGGCACTAACTATGGCTACACCTTC.

This clonotype has a count of ten or more. The J gene is TRBJ2-7, the V gene TRBV20-1; TRBD2 aligns across 14 bases. Germline trimming cut 3 bases from V and 5 bases from J; bases unmatched to any gene: 3. CDR3 length: 14 amino acids. Per germline, CDR1 DFQATT and CDR2 SNEGSKA (reference sequence). As DNA, the CDR3 is TGCAGTGCTAGGGGACTAGCGGGAGTGAACGAGCAGTACTTC. Its translation is CSARGLAGVNEQYF.

There are many counts of this clonotype. CDR3 sequence: CSARGLAGKYEQYF. In DNA, the CDR3 is TGCAGTGCAAGGGGACTAGCGGGCAAATACGAGCAGTACTTC. V gene TRBV20-1 combines with J gene TRBJ2-7; 12 bases agree with TRBD2. CDR3 size: 14 residues. The ends lost 6 bases at V and 4 bases at J; junction bases unmatched: 7. The germline gives CDR1 DFQATT, CDR2 SNEGSKA (reference sequence).

This clonotype was detected many times. The genes are TRBV5-1 and TRBJ1-1, with D hard to call. Per the germline V gene, CDR1 is SGHRS and CDR2 is YFSETQ. V shed 0 bases and J shed 6 bases, with 12 bases lying between them. The CDR3 sequence is 14 residues long. CDR3 nucleotide sequence: TGCGCCAGCAGCTTGGGAGGACTTTCACCTGAAGCTTTCTTT. The encoded protein is CASSLGGLSPEAFF.

This clonotype was picked up many times. This chain links TRBV20-1 with TRBJ2-2, with TRBD2 as a possible D gene (6 bases). Germline-derived CDR1 and CDR2 are DFQATT and SNEGSKA (reference sequence). CDR3 length: 14 residues. The V end lost 3 bases, the J end lost 5 bases, and 13 bases lay between the germline ends. The CDR3 nucleotides read TGCAGTGCTAGTGATCGGGGGAGGACCGGGGAGCTGTTTTTT. This codes for CSASDRGRTGELFF.

This clonotype was recorded a few times. This sequence may be a read error, since a much larger clone differs from it by one base. This chain joins TRBV28 and TRBJ2-1; D gene ambiguous. The CDR3 sequence is 12 residues long. From germline, CDR1 is MDHEN and CDR2 SYDVKM. CDR3 DNA: TGTGCCCGCAGTTCAGAGTACAATGAGCAGTTCTTC. As protein: CARSSEYNEQFF. Full variable domain (outside the CDR3, taken from reference TRBV28 and TRBJ2-1): DVKVTQSSRYLVKRTGEKVFLECVQDMDHENMFWYRQDPGLGLRLIYFSYDVKMKEKGDIPEGYSVSREKKERFSLILESASTNQTSMYLCARSSEYNEQFFGPGTRLTVL.

This clonotype came up many times. The chain is built from TRBV20-1 and TRBJ2-7; 10 positions agree with TRBD2. With 1 base clipped from V and 0 bases from J, the junction kept 6 bases outside the gene matches. The CDR3 length is 16 residues. Germline loops: CDR1 DFQATT, CDR2 SNEGSKA (reference sequence). In DNA, the CDR3 is TGCAGTGCTAGAGCCATACTAGCGGGGAGCTCCTACGAGCAGTACTTC. It codes for CSARAILAGSSYEQYF.

This clonotype came up a few times. This sequence joins TRBV6-1 and TRBJ2-1; 8 nucleotides line up with TRBD2. This CDR3 is built from 15 residues. J gave up 6 bases and V 6 bases, and 10 bases lay outside the gene matches. Germline V gene data show CDR1 as MNHNS and CDR2 as SASEGT. The CDR3 loop is CASRNVASGSNEQFF. For the CDR3, the DNA is TGTGCCAGCAGAAACGTCGCTAGCGGGTCCAATGAGCAGTTCTTC.

In this sample, this clonotype turned up a few times. V gene TRBV9 combines with J gene TRBJ2-1; D could derive from TRBD1 or TRBD2 (6 bases each). Trimming pared 4 bases from V and 3 bases from J, leaving 14 bases between. This CDR3 spans 15 amino acids. The germline gives CDR1 SGDLS, CDR2 YYNGEE. CDR3 in DNA: TGTGCCAGCAGCCCAGGGGACTTAGTCTACAATGAGCAGTTCTTC. This sequence encodes CASSPGDLVYNEQFF. Supplemented by reference TRBV9 and TRBJ2-1, the full variable domain reads DSGVTQTPKHLITATGQRVTLRCSPRSGDLSVYWYQQSLDQGLQFLIQYYNGEERAKGNILERFSAQQFPDLHSELNLSSLELGDSALYFCASSPGDLVYNEQFFGPGTRLTVL.

This clonotype was detected many times. The rearrangement links TRBV27 to TRBJ2-1, with D tentatively TRBD1 or TRBD2 (5 bases each). V was trimmed by 2 bases and J by 11 bases, leaving 10 bases between them. The CDR3 is 12 residues long. The germline gives CDR1 MNHEY, CDR2 SMNVEV (reference sequence). CDR3 in amino acids: CASSLIGAQQFF. In nucleotides, the CDR3 is TGTGCCAGCAGTTTAATCGGGGCTCAGCAGTTCTTC.

This clonotype was counted many times. The chain is built from TRBV28 and TRBJ2-7; D might be TRBD2 (6 bases). Between the trimmed V and J ends, which lost 3 bases and 8 bases, there was a span of 14 bases. CDR1 is MDHEN and CDR2 is SYDVKM in the germline V gene. The CDR3 length is 13 residues. The CDR3 nucleotides read TGTGCCAGCAGTTTCGCGTCGGGCGGGAAGCAGTACTTC. Encoded protein: CASSFASGGKQYF.

This clonotype was observed at least ten times. V is TRBV24-1 and J is TRBJ2-3; D unresolved. CDR3 length: 16 amino acids. Germline loops: CDR1 KGHDR, CDR2 SFDVKD. Trimming took off 4 bases at V and 2 bases at J, with 15 bases between the two ends. Here the CDR3 reads CATSEIRSGDTDTQYF. The CDR3 DNA sequence: TGTGCCACCAGTGAAATAAGGTCAGGTGACACAGATACGCAGTATTTT.

This chain links TRBV19 with TRBJ2-1, with D uncertain. CDR3 size: 17 residues. The germline gives CDR1 LNHDA, CDR2 SQIVND (reference sequence). Trimming stripped 0 bases from V and 8 bases from J, with 20 bases between. This chain's CDR3 is CASSIDRPGNLQDEQFF. The CDR3 coding sequence is TGTGCCAGTAGTATAGACAGGCCGGGCAACCTTCAGGATGAGCAGTTCTTC.

This clonotype showed up many times. The V and J genes are TRBV11-3 and TRBJ2-2; 8 nucleotides agree with TRBD1. Germline trimming cut 4 bases from V and 3 bases from J; bases unmatched to any gene: 7. The CDR3 covers 16 residues. Germline V gene lookup returns CDR1 SGHNT and CDR2 YENEEA. Here the CDR3 reads CASSSRTGSYTGELFF. In nucleotides, the CDR3 is TGTGCCAGCAGCTCTAGGACAGGGAGTTACACCGGGGAGCTGTTTTTT.

Many counts were recorded for this clonotype. This chain uses TRBV11-2 with TRBJ1-5; 8 bases map to TRBD1. CDR1 is SGHAT, CDR2 FQNNGV, per germline. This CDR3 comprises 16 residues. J was trimmed by 3 bases and V by 3 bases; bases with no gene match: 7. The CDR3 DNA reads TGTGCCAGCAGCTTGTCCGGACAGGGTTACAATCAGCCCCAGCATTTT. Its translation is CASSLSGQGYNQPQHF.